This T cell receptor (beta chain) was profiled in a study of metastatic and nonmetastatic thyroid tumors. This clone showed up many times. TCRdb redid the clone calls on the PCR reads using MiXCR. This repertoire shows some 30,000 clones, around a fifth found once; its top ten account for roughly 8%. After removal of 0 bases from V and 5 bases from J, the junction contained 10 bases not matched to a gene. This CDR3 spans 16 amino acids. Germline values: CDR1 SGHAT, CDR2 FQNNGV. Among the patients, none had received any treatment before thyroid surgery. The sequenced sample consisted of blood. The chain uses TRBV11-2 and TRBJ2-7, with 7 bases identical to TRBD1. This sequence originates from a female donor with papillary thyroid cancer or a benign thyroid nodule (not recorded which). Some clones in this sample may be carry-over from other donors' samples. CDR3 amino acids: CASSLDNRGVRHEQYF. Here the CDR3 DNA reads TGTGCCAGCAGCTTAGATAACAGGGGCGTTCGTCACGAGCAGTACTTC. The variable domain in full, completed from reference TRBV11-2 and TRBJ2-7, reads EAGVAQSPRYKIIEKRQSVAFWCNPISGHATLYWYQQILGQGPKLLIQFQNNGVVDDSQLPKDRFSAERLKGVDSTLKIQPAKLEDSAVYLCASSLDNRGVRHEQYFGPGTRLTVT.